Reported below is one TCR beta chain. The antigen is unknown. Isolating PBMCs gave at least 6.5 million of these cells per sample. These data belong to a study of blood T cells in healthy people across ages. The second PCR ran about 6 to 12 cycles with a sample-barcoded 5' primer and J-beta primers. Every molecule of cDNA carried a tag from a template-switch adaptor with 12 random nucleotides. Each CDR3 protein is one row after TCRdb ran MiXCR on the 5' RACE reads. The table includes just under 900,000 distinct CDR3 sequences, more than 25% detected once. General study points: Estimated diversity across one million T cells was deemed an underestimate.

Trimming cost V 3 bases and J 8 bases, with 22 bases left between them. The CDR3 extends over 16 amino acids. The chain employs TRBV12-3 or TRBV12-4 and TRBJ1-2, with D unresolved. The sequenced sample was blood. This TCR was sampled from a woman older than 75 in good health. DNA for the CDR3: TGTGCCAGCAGTTTCGGATACGGCCGCCTTAAATGGGGCTACACCTTC. Protein sequence: CASSFGYGRLKWGYTF.